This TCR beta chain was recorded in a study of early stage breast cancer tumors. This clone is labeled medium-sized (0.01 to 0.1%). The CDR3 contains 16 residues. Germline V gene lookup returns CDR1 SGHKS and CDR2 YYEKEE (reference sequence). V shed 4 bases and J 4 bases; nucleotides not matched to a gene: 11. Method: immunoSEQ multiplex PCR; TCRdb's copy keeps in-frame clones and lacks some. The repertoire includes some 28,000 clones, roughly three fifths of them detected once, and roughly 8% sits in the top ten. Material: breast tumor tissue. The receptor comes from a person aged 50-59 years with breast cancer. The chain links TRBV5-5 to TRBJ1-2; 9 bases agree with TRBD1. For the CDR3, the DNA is TGTGCCAGCAGCCCCGATCCGGGACAGGGTGGCTATGGCTACACCTTC. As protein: CASSPDPGQGGYGYTF.